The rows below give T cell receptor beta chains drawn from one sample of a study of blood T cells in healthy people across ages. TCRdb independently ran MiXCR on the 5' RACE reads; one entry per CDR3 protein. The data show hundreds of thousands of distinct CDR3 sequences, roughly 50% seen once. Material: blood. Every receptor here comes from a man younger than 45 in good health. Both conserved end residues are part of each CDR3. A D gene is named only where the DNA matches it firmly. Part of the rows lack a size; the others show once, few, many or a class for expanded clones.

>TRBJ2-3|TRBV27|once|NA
CASSRGHRQYF
TGTGCCAGCAGTCGCGGCCACCGACAGTATTTT
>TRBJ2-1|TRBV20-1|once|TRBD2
CSARDTSGRSSYNEQFF
TGCAGTGCTAGAGACACTAGCGGGCGGAGCTCCTACAATGAGCAGTTCTTC
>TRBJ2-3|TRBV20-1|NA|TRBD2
CSARGRGGSPDTQYF
TGCAGTGCTAGAGGTCGGGGCGGGAGTCCAGATACGCAGTATTTT
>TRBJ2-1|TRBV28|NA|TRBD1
CASGNQGANEQFF
TGTGCCAGCGGAAACCAGGGGGCCAATGAGCAGTTCTTC
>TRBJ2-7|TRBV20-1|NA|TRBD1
CSARPGTGLYEQYF
TGCAGTGCTAGACCCGGGACAGGGCTCTACGAGCAGTACTTC
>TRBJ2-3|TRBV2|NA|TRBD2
CASSPRLAGGRNLSPDTQYF
TGTGCCAGCAGTCCAAGACTAGCGGGGGGCCGAAATCTTTCCCCCGATACGCAGTATTTT
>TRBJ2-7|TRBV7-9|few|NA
CASSVGLNYEQYF
TGTGCCAGCAGCGTTGGCCTGAACTACGAGCAGTACTTC
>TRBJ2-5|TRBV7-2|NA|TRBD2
CASSLAVAGPYETQYF
TGTGCCAGCAGCTTAGCTGTAGCGGGGCCATACGAGACCCAGTACTTC
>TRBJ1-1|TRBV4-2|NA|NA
CASSQATEGRQAFF
TGTGCCAGCAGCCAAGCGACGGAAGGGAGGCAGGCTTTCTTT
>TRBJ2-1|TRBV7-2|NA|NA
CASSRAPSAHNEQFF
TGTGCCAGCAGCCGAGCGCCTAGCGCCCACAATGAGCAGTTCTTC
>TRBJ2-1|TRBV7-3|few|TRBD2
CASSHRTGGRYNEQFF
TGTGCCAGCAGCCATAGGACGGGAGGGCGTTACAATGAGCAGTTCTTC
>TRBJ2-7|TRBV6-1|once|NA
CASSDIDFSYEQYF
TGTGCCAGCAGTGATATTGATTTTTCCTACGAGCAGTACTTC
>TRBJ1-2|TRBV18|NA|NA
CASSSQDSFYGYTF
TGTGCCAGCTCATCACAGGACAGCTTCTATGGCTACACCTTC
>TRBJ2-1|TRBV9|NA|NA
CASSWRENEQFF
TGTGCCAGCAGCTGGCGGGAAAATGAGCAGTTCTTC
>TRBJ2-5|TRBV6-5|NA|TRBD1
CASSYARQGNRQETQYF
TGTGCCAGCAGTTACGCGCGACAGGGGAACCGCCAAGAGACCCAGTACTTC
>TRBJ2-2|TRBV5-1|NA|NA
CASNGDRPTGELFF
TGCGCCAGCAACGGCGACAGACCCACCGGGGAGCTGTTTTTT
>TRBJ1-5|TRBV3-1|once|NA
CASSQEASNQPQHF
TGTGCCAGCAGCCAAGAGGCGAGCAATCAGCCCCAGCATTTT
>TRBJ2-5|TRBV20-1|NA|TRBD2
CSARDLAGGYQETQYF
TGCAGTGCTAGAGATTTGGCGGGAGGATACCAAGAGACCCAGTACTTC
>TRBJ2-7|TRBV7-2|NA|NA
CASSLSLGGTYEQYF
TGTGCCAGCAGCTTATCTCTTGGGGGGACCTACGAGCAGTACTTC
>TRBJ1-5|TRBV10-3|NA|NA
CAISPRDRGDNQPQHF
TGTGCCATCAGCCCCCGGGACCGGGGCGACAATCAGCCCCAGCATTTT
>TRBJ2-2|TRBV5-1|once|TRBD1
CASNSQGSNTGELFF
TGCGCCAGCAACTCACAGGGGTCGAACACCGGGGAGCTGTTTTTT
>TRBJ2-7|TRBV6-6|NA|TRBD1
CASSYPGQGSEQYF
TGTGCCAGCAGTTACCCGGGACAGGGGTCCGAGCAGTACTTC
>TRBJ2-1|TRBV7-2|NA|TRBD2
CASSLALLAGVNEQFF
TGTGCCAGCAGCTTAGCGCTCCTAGCGGGAGTCAATGAGCAGTTCTTC
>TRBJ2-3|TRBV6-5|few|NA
CASSQGIDTQYF
TGTGCCAGCAGTCAGGGGATAGATACGCAGTATTTT
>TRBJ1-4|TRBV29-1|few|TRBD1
CSVVHRDSNEKLFF
TGCAGCGTTGTCCATAGGGACAGCAATGAAAAACTGTTTTTT
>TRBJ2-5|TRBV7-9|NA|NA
CASQPLGSETQYF
TGTGCCAGCCAGCCCCTAGGATCGGAGACCCAGTACTTC
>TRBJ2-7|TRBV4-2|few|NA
CASSQAAQGLEQYF
TGTGCCAGCAGCCAGGCGGCACAGGGCCTCGAGCAGTACTTC
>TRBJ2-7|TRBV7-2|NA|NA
CASSLVLNHEQYF
TGTGCCAGCAGCTTAGTCCTTAACCACGAGCAGTACTTC